The 24 T cell receptor beta chains below were found in one sample sequenced in a study of blood T cell repertoires in COVID-19 (dated by TCRdb to the early 2020s). The receptor library was made with the immunoSEQ multiplex PCR assay. Entries here come from immuneACCESS through TCRdb and include only in-frame sequences with V and J called. Some clones fail to appear in such tables; in the studies checked, an unresolved V gene covers under half of the shortfall, and the cause of the remainder is unknown. The sample has more than 80,000 clones on record, about three quarters of them singletons. 15% to 20% of the sample belongs to the ten largest clones. Sequencing used peripheral blood. These receptors were taken from a woman older than 75 with active or convalescent COVID-19.

This clone has just a few counts. The chain links TRBV7-6 to TRBJ2-5; 8 positions agree with TRBD1. CDR3 length: 15 amino acids. With V trimmed by 5 bases and J by 1 base, 6 bases remained unmatched. The germline V gene encodes CDR1 SGHVS and CDR2 FNYEAQ. The CDR3 is CASSHEGTGQETQYF. The CDR3 DNA follows: TGTGCCAGCAGCCACGAAGGGACAGGCCAAGAGACCCAGTACTTC.

The V and J genes are TRBV11-2 and TRBJ1-1; D gene ambiguous. The CDR3 contains 13 residues. CDR1 and CDR2 (germline): SGHAT, FQNNGV. V was clipped by 2 bases and J by 11 bases, with 15 bases between them. CDR3: CASSLRAPLHAFF. The CDR3 bases are TGTGCCAGCAGCTTAAGAGCCCCCCTTCATGCTTTCTTT.

The chain links TRBV7-3 to TRBJ2-3; D perhaps matches TRBD2 (5 bases). Germline CDR1 reads SGHTA; CDR2 reads FQGTGA. Trimming shortened V by 2 bases and J by 4 bases, and 10 bases separated the two germline ends. The CDR3 length is 14 residues. DNA of the CDR3: TGTGCCAGCAGCTTATCTGTCGGGGCAGATACGCAGTATTTT. This translates into CASSLSVGADTQYF.

DNA for the CDR3: TGCGCCAGCAGCTTGGAACTAGCGGGGGGGCTTGTGAACATTCAGTACTTC. Encoded protein: CASSLELAGGLVNIQYF. The chain joins TRBV5-1 to TRBJ2-4; 13 bases align to TRBD2. Per the germline V gene, CDR1 is SGHRS and CDR2 is YFSETQ. There are 17 residues in the CDR3. Losses at the gene ends were 0 bases for V and 7 bases for J; bases not matched to a gene: 7.

This sequence joins TRBV24-1 and TRBJ1-2; 8 nucleotides agree with TRBD1. V trimming: 4 bases; J trimming: 5 bases; junction bases outside the gene matches: 5. The CDR3 has 14 amino acids. Germline CDR1 and CDR2: KGHDR and SFDVKD. The CDR3: CATSDLDRGYGYTF. Here the CDR3 DNA reads TGTGCCACCAGTGACCTTGACAGGGGATATGGCTACACCTTC.

This clone was seen a few times. The genes are TRBV27 and TRBJ1-4; 7 nucleotides align to TRBD1. The germline CDR1 and CDR2 sequences are MNHEY and SMNVEV (reference sequence). V was pared by 1 base and J by 2 bases, with 4 bases of the junction left unmatched. This CDR3 has 16 residues. CDR3: CASSLYRGSTNEKLFF. Here the CDR3 DNA reads TGTGCCAGCAGTTTATACAGGGGTTCTACTAATGAAAAACTGTTTTTT. Based on the CDR3 plus reference TRBV27 and TRBJ1-4, the full variable domain is EAQVTQNPRYLITVTGKKLTVTCSQNMNHEYMSWYRQDPGLGLRQIYYSMNVEVTDKGDVPEGYKVSRKEKRNFPLILESPSPNQTSLYFCASSLYRGSTNEKLFFGSGTQLSVL.

This chain uses TRBV30 with TRBJ2-2; D might be TRBD2 (5 bases). This CDR3 region has 16 residues. Germline V gene data show CDR1 as GTSNPN and CDR2 as SVGIG (reference sequence). Trimming shortened V by 0 bases and J by 7 bases, and 18 bases separated the two germline ends. CDR3 coding DNA: TGTGCCTGGAGTGTATCGTGGGTTGGGGAGCTCGGGGAGCTGTTTTTT. Its protein is CAWSVSWVGELGELFF. Complete variable domain (other parts from reference TRBV30 and TRBJ2-2): SQTIHQWPATLVQPVGSPLSLECTVEGTSNPNLYWYRQAAGRGLQLLFYSVGIGQISSEVPQNLSASRPQDRQFILSSKKLLLSDSGFYLCAWSVSWVGELGELFFGEGSRLTVL.

J is TRBJ2-2 and V is TRBV9, with 9 bases matching TRBD2. The germline V gene has CDR1 SGDLS and CDR2 YYNGEE. Trimming cost V 4 bases and J 0 bases; bases outside gene matches: 10. There are 18 residues in the CDR3. CDR3 residues: CASSPIFSGGPNTGELFF. CDR3 in DNA: TGTGCCAGCAGCCCCATTTTTAGCGGGGGCCCGAACACCGGGGAGCTGTTTTTT. Variable domain in full (rest from reference TRBV9 and TRBJ2-2): DSGVTQTPKHLITATGQRVTLRCSPRSGDLSVYWYQQSLDQGLQFLIQYYNGEERAKGNILERFSAQQFPDLHSELNLSSLELGDSALYFCASSPIFSGGPNTGELFFGEGSRLTVL.

This chain links TRBV3-1 (or the pseudogene TRBV3-2) with TRBJ2-7; D may be TRBD2 (6 bases). Trimming removed 4 bases from V and 9 bases from J, with 25 bases in between. The CDR3 contains 16 residues. Germline values: CDR1 LGHDT, CDR2 YNNKEL (reference sequence). The CDR3 loop is CASSPQGLALVIGQYF. As DNA, the CDR3 is TGTGCCAGCAGCCCCCAAGGGCTAGCGCTTGTGATTGGGCAGTACTTC.

The rearrangement links TRBV29-1 to TRBJ1-2; possibly TRBD1 for D (6 bases). Germline loops: CDR1 SQVTM, CDR2 ANQGSEA. V lost 3 bases, J lost 3 bases, and 11 bases lay in between. CDR3 length: 13 amino acids. This CDR3 reads CSVEGGRDYGYTF. DNA for the CDR3: TGCAGCGTTGAGGGGGGGCGGGACTATGGCTACACCTTC.

V and J are TRBV6-5 and TRBJ2-7; perhaps TRBD1 as D (6 bases). Germline lookup yields CDR1 MNHEY and CDR2 SVGAGI. CDR3 size: 13 residues. V was clipped by 10 bases and J by 7 bases, with 20 bases between them. In DNA form, the CDR3 reads TGTGCCACCACCCAGCCTACAGGGCCTGAGCAGTACTTC. Translation gives CATTQPTGPEQYF.

The sample holds many counts of this clone. V is TRBV7-2 and J is TRBJ2-7; TRBD1 is a possible D gene (5 bases). Germline V gene lookup returns CDR1 SGHTA and CDR2 FQGNSA. The CDR3 is 15 residues long. V lost 1 base and J 1 base, leaving 11 bases between the germline ends. The CDR3 sequence: CASSLEGRESYEQYF. CDR3 in DNA: TGTGCCAGCAGCTTAGAGGGCAGGGAATCCTACGAGCAGTACTTC. The full variable domain, its missing parts supplied by reference TRBV7-2 and TRBJ2-7, is GAGVSQSPSNKVTEKGKDVELRCDPISGHTALYWYRQSLGQGLEFLIYFQGNSAPDKSGLPSDRFSAERTGGSVSTLTIQRTQQEDSAVYLCASSLEGRESYEQYFGPGTRLTVT.

The V and J genes are TRBV29-1 and TRBJ2-5, with D maybe TRBD1 (6 bases). There are 14 residues in the CDR3. Between the trimmed V and J ends, which lost 3 bases and 7 bases, there was a span of 18 bases. CDR1 is SQVTM, CDR2 ANQGSEA, per germline. CDR3 region: CSVERDTSGLTQYF. The CDR3 DNA reads TGCAGCGTTGAGAGGGACACCTCGGGGTTGACCCAGTACTTC. Full variable domain (missing parts from reference TRBV29-1 and TRBJ2-5): SAVISQKPSRDICQRGTSLTIQCQVDSQVTMMFWYRQQPGQSLTLIATANQGSEATYESGFVIDKFPISRPNLTFSTLTVSNMSPEDSSIYLCSVERDTSGLTQYFGPGTRLLVL.

The V call is TRBV24-1, the J call TRBJ2-2, with 10 bases lining up with TRBD1. The V gene end was trimmed by 2 bases and the J gene end by 5 bases; junction bases not matched to a gene: 1. The CDR3 is 15 residues long. From germline, CDR1 is KGHDR and CDR2 SFDVKD. The CDR3 loop reads CATSDSDRGTGELFF. CDR3 nucleotides: TGTGCCACCAGTGATTCGGACAGGGGGACCGGGGAGCTGTTTTTT.

This chain uses TRBV6-6 with TRBJ2-4; TRBD1 aligns across 9 bases. J lost 6 bases, V lost 7 bases, and 10 bases had no gene match. This CDR3 has 15 residues. Germline CDR1 MNHNY, CDR2 SVGAGI (reference sequence). This chain's CDR3 is CASTSDRGDRNIQYF. The CDR3 DNA sequence: TGTGCCAGCACCTCGGACAGGGGTGATAGAAACATTCAGTACTTC.

This chain links TRBV7-2 with TRBJ1-2, with a tentative D call TRBD1 (6 bases). V shed 5 bases and J shed 4 bases, with 17 bases lying between them. This CDR3 comprises 15 residues. The germline gives CDR1 SGHTA, CDR2 FQGNSA. This CDR3 is CASSPGVGQGYGYTF. As DNA, the CDR3 is TGTGCCAGCAGCCCAGGGGTGGGGCAGGGCTATGGCTACACCTTC.

The J gene is TRBJ2-3, the V gene TRBV12-3 or TRBV12-4; D gene unclear. V lost 1 base and J 5 bases, leaving 7 bases between the germline ends. CDR3 length: 13 amino acids. The CDR3 DNA reads as TGTGCCAGCAGTTTAGGCGCCTTAGATACGCAGTATTTT. Translating gives CASSLGALDTQYF.

The chain is built from TRBV5-1 and TRBJ1-6, with D perhaps TRBD1 (5 bases). Trimming stripped 0 bases from V and 2 bases from J, with 6 bases between. Germline V CDR1 and CDR2: SGHRS, YFSETQ. The CDR3 has 15 residues. CDR3 protein: CASSLAGPYNSPLHF. The CDR3 DNA sequence: TGCGCCAGCAGCTTGGCAGGGCCCTATAATTCACCCCTCCACTTT.

The gene calls are TRBV29-1 and TRBJ2-7, with a weak D call TRBD1 (7 bases). The CDR3 has 16 amino acids. The V end lost 6 bases, the J end lost 1 base, and 22 bases lay between the germline ends. Germline V lookup: CDR1 SQVTM, CDR2 ANQGSEA. As DNA, the CDR3 is TGCAGCGTCGCACCCAACAGGGGAGGAAGGTCCTACGAGCAGTACTTC. Its translation: CSVAPNRGGRSYEQYF.

This clone has only one observation. The chain employs TRBV7-8 and TRBJ2-1, with 9 bases fitting TRBD1. This CDR3 is built from 16 residues. Per the germline V gene, CDR1 is SGHVS and CDR2 is FQNEAQ. V dropped 2 bases and J dropped 5; count of bases not matched to a gene: 7. CDR3: CASSLTGTGRDNEQFF. As DNA, the CDR3 is TGTGCCAGCAGCTTAACCGGGACAGGGCGAGACAATGAGCAGTTCTTC.

The chain carries TRBV7-5 and TRBJ1-2; the D call of TRBD1 is as the table states it, not checked on the DNA. TRBV7-5 is a pseudogene segment. The CDR3 extends over 19 amino acids. The CDR3 DNA reads TGTGCCAGAAGCTCCACTGAAGGGGACAGGGAAGGGAGCGACTATGGCTACACCTTC. Translation gives CARSSTEGDREGSDYGYTF.

The chain is built from TRBV2 and TRBJ2-2, with D possibly TRBD2 on 5 matching bases. The CDR3 spans 15 residues. V dropped 3 bases and J dropped 0 bases, with 8 bases sitting between them. Germline V lookup: CDR1 SNHLY, CDR2 FYNNEI. The CDR3 spells CASSELTTNTGELFF. The DNA for the CDR3 is TGTGCCAGCAGTGAGTTGACTACGAACACCGGGGAGCTGTTTTTT.

The chain uses TRBV7-3 and TRBJ2-1; 7 bases are a match to TRBD1. Trimming removed 1 base from V and 7 bases from J; junction bases left unmatched: 4. From germline, CDR1 is SGHTA and CDR2 FQGTGA. CDR3 length equals 14 residues. The CDR3 loop reads CASSLMGTENEQFF. The CDR3 DNA sequence: TGTGCCAGCAGCTTAATGGGGACAGAGAATGAGCAGTTCTTC.

V and J are TRBV4-3 and TRBJ2-7; the D gene is possibly TRBD1 (5 bases). Trimming shortened V by 0 bases and J by 7 bases, and 13 bases separated the two germline ends. The germline V gene encodes CDR1 LGHNA and CDR2 YSLEER. The CDR3 spans 14 residues. The CDR3 sequence is CASSQDLGAWEQYF. DNA of the CDR3: TGCGCCAGCAGCCAAGATCTTGGGGCCTGGGAGCAGTACTTC.